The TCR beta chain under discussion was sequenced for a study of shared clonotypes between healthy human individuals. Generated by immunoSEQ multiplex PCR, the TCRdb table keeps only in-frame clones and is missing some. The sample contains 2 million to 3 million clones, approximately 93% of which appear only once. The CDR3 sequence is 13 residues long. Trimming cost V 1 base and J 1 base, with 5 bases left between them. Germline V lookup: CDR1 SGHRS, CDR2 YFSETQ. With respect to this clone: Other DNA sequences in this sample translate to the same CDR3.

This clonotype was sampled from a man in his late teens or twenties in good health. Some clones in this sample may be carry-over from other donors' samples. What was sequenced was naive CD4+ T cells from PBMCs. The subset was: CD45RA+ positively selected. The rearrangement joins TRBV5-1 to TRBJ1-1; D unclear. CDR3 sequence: CASSLLGNTEAFF. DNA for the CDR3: TGCGCCAGCAGCTTGTTAGGGAACACTGAAGCTTTCTTT.